This TCR beta chain was recovered during a study of cytomegalovirus exposure and HLA in healthy donors. Points on this clone: Its antigen is not identified.

The PCR used 60 Vbeta and 13 Jbeta primers. The repertoire was sequenced with immunoSEQ multiplex PCR; TCRdb's copy has only in-frame clones and lacks some. Altogether 120,000 to 150,000 clones are present, 75% to 80% being singletons, with the ten largest covering 1.5% to 2%. Study-level findings and limits: TCR sequences were mostly rare, though some public TCRs occurred in many donors. The study recorded about 160 TCR beta chains that were cytomegalovirus-associated.

Germline V CDR1 and CDR2: SGHRS, YFSETQ. Trimming took 4 bases from V and 7 from J, leaving 20 bases between them. The length of the CDR3 is 15 residues. The sample comprised PBMCs. The V gene is TRBV5-1, the J gene TRBJ1-2, with unresolved D. The source of this sequence is a woman aged 25 to 45 in good health and CMV-seronegative. As DNA, the CDR3 is TGCGCCAGCAGCCGATTGGATGCAAAGTCGGGTGGCTACACCTTC. The encoded protein is CASSRLDAKSGGYTF.